The clone carrying this T cell receptor (beta chain) occurred a few times. The antigen is unknown. These data come from a study of T cell responses to AZD1222 COVID-19 vaccine. Study results and caveats: Vaccine-associated CD4 TCRs spanned spike, dominant at 160-218 and 743-854. Baseline seropositivity occurred in only six AZD1222 recipients. Clonal diversity was possibly underestimated, and the donors were mostly white British, with more females.

Some clones are missing from TCRdb's copy, which holds only in-frame ones; the method was immunoSEQ multiplex PCR. The top ten clones hold about 9.2% of a sample with under 200,000 clones, around 92% of them seen once. Per the germline V gene, CDR1 is SGHNT and CDR2 is YYREEE (reference sequence). The CDR3 is 13 residues long. V was clipped by 0 bases and J by 6 bases; unmatched bases: 3. The material sequenced was peripheral blood, taken on day 0 of AZD1222 vaccination. This TCR was recovered from an adult in good health. The J gene is TRBJ2-7, the V gene TRBV5-4; 7 bases align to TRBD2. CDR3 residues: CASSLAGGAEQYF. CDR3 bases: TGTGCCAGCAGCTTGGCGGGAGGTGCCGAGCAGTACTTC.